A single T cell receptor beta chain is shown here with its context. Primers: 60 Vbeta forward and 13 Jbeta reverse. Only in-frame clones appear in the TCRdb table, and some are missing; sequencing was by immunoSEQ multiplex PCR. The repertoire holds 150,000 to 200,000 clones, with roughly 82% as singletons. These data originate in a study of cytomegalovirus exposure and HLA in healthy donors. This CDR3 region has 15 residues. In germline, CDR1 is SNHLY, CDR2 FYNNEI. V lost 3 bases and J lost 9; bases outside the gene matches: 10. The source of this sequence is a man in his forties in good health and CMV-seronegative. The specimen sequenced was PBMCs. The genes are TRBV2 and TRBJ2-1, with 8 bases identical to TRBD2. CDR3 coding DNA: TGTGCCAGCAGTGATCACGGGGGGGCATTGAGTGAGCAGTTCTTC. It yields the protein CASSDHGGALSEQFF.